These 32 T cell receptor beta chains were all obtained from the same sample, sequenced in a study of CD8 T cells in Susac syndrome. Reverse transcription of about 0.45 to 1 ug RNA was carried out with random hexamers. TCRdb re-called the immunoSEQ multiplex PCR reads through MiXCR, storing one row per CDR3 protein. In the table there are 330,000 or so distinct CDR3 sequences, about 88% of which are singletons. Specimen: CD8+ T cells from PBMCs. Receptors were obtained from a human donor with multiple sclerosis.

CDR3 amino acids: CASSLGGRVDTEAFF. The CDR3 DNA reads as TGTGCCAGCAGTTTAGGGGGGCGCGTGGACACTGAAGCTTTCTTT. The chain carries TRBV27 and TRBJ1-1, with D tentatively TRBD1 (6 bases). The V end was cut by 2 bases, the J end by 3 bases, with 13 bases between. Germline V gives CDR1 MNHEY, CDR2 SMNVEV (reference sequence). This CDR3 is built from 15 residues.

This clonotype showed up just a few times. The chain is built from TRBV7-8 and TRBJ1-1, with TRBD1 as a possible D gene (5 bases). CDR1 is SGHVS, CDR2 FQNEAQ, per germline. Trimming shortened V by 1 base and J by 4 bases, and 10 bases separated the two germline ends. This CDR3 is built from 14 residues. The CDR3 sequence is CASSLGGTGTEAFF. The CDR3 DNA sequence: TGTGCCAGCAGCTTAGGAGGGACGGGCACTGAAGCTTTCTTT.

This clonotype has only one observation. This chain connects TRBV19 to TRBJ2-3, with TRBD1 identical over 8 bases. V lost 5 bases to trimming and J lost 5 bases; unmatched junction nucleotides: 6. Per germline, CDR1 LNHDA and CDR2 SQIVND (reference sequence). The CDR3 length is 14 residues. This CDR3 is CASSSRTGIDTQYF. In DNA form, the CDR3 reads TGTGCCAGTAGTTCCAGGACAGGGATAGATACGCAGTATTTT.

V gene TRBV6-1 combines with J gene TRBJ2-3; 10 nucleotides line up with TRBD2. Germline lookup yields CDR1 MNHNS and CDR2 SASEGT. This CDR3 is built from 20 residues. V gave up 3 bases and J gave up 1 base; unmatched junction bases: 16. The chain's CDR3 is CASSDVPGSGGASGTDTQYF. DNA for the CDR3: TGTGCCAGCAGTGACGTACCCGGGAGCGGGGGGGCTTCGGGCACAGATACGCAGTATTTT.

This chain joins TRBV4-1 and TRBJ2-6; 8 bases map to TRBD1. This CDR3 spans 13 amino acids. Trimming cost V 6 bases and J 11 bases; bases outside gene matches: 6. Germline values: CDR1 MGHRA, CDR2 YSYEKL. CDR3 in DNA: TGCGCCAGCAGAAGGACAGGGAGCTACGTCCTGACTTTC. Its protein is CASRRTGSYVLTF.

J is TRBJ2-7 and V is TRBV2, with no clear D. V was shortened by 7 bases and J by 3 bases, with 7 bases between the two germline ends. CDR3 length: 11 residues. In germline, CDR1 is SNHLY, CDR2 FYNNEI. Written as DNA, the CDR3 is TGTGCCAGCAATATTATCTACGAGCAGTACTTC. Residues: CASNIIYEQYF.

This chain uses TRBV19 with TRBJ2-6; D gene ambiguous. V lost 6 bases and J 0 bases, leaving 9 bases between the germline ends. Germline V gene sequence: CDR1 LNHDA, CDR2 SQIVND (reference sequence). This CDR3 is built from 15 residues. The CDR3 region has the DNA TGTGCCAGTAGATTACCGATCTCTGGGGCCAACGTCCTGACTTTC. This translates into CASRLPISGANVLTF.

The chain combines TRBV7-9 with TRBJ2-5; a weak D match, TRBD2 (7 bases). The CDR3 contains 16 residues. V was trimmed by 2 bases and J by 2 bases, leaving 15 bases between them. Germline V gives CDR1 SEHNR, CDR2 FQNEAQ (reference sequence). As DNA, the CDR3 is TGTGCCAGCAGCTTAACTGGGGGGGGCCTACAAGAGACCCAGTACTTC. Encoded protein: CASSLTGGGLQETQYF.

The chain carries TRBV2 and TRBJ2-5, with D uncertain. The length of the CDR3 is 13 residues. Germline V gene lookup returns CDR1 SNHLY and CDR2 FYNNEI. V dropped 6 bases and J dropped 4 bases, with 12 bases sitting between them. Here the CDR3 DNA reads TGTGCCAGCAGGGCTGACAATGTAGAGACCCAGTACTTC. This codes for CASRADNVETQYF.

This chain connects TRBV2 to TRBJ2-3; 8 nucleotides match TRBD1. The CDR3 loop spans 15 amino acids. V trimming: 5 bases; J trimming: 2 bases; junction bases outside the gene matches: 6. CDR1 and CDR2 (germline): SNHLY, FYNNEI. The CDR3 reads CASSNPGQDTDTQYF. The CDR3 DNA follows: TGTGCCAGCAGTAATCCGGGACAGGACACAGATACGCAGTATTTT.

In this sample, this clonotype turned up once. V and J are TRBV7-9 and TRBJ2-7; D is possibly TRBD1 (6 bases). The CDR3 is 13 residues long. Germline V lookup: CDR1 SEHNR, CDR2 FQNEAQ (reference sequence). Trimming left V 2 bases short and J 3 bases short, with 8 bases between. CDR3 bases: TGTGCCAGCAGCTTAAGGGGGTTCTACGAGCAGTACTTC. This translates into CASSLRGFYEQYF.

This clonotype was seen only a few times. An end of the junction differs from the germline gene, which may be a read error. The chain joins TRBV4-3 to TRBJ2-7; no clear D gene. The germline V gene has CDR1 LGHNA and CDR2 YSLEER. This CDR3 has 14 residues. As DNA, the CDR3 is TGTGCCAGCAGCCAAGGACGCAGCTCCTACGAGCAGTACTTC. As protein: CASSQGRSSYEQYF.

This rearrangement joins TRBV5-4 to TRBJ1-2; TRBD1 matches 8 bases. The CDR3 contains 15 residues. Germline trimming cut 0 bases from V and 8 bases from J; bases unmatched to any gene: 9. The germline gives CDR1 SGHNT, CDR2 YYREEE (reference sequence). CDR3 nucleotides: TGTGCCAGCAGCTTGGCCGCGGGACAGGCGGAGGGCTACACCTTC. Translating it yields CASSLAAGQAEGYTF.

V gene TRBV12-3 or TRBV12-4 combines with J gene TRBJ1-4, with D maybe TRBD1 (6 bases). Between the trimmed V and J ends, which lost 6 bases and 8 bases, there was a span of 10 bases. This CDR3 has 12 amino acids. Here the CDR3 reads CASRGAREKLFF. DNA for the CDR3: TGTGCCAGCAGGGGGGCCCGAGAAAAACTGTTTTTT.

The CDR3, as DNA: TGTGCCACCAGCAGCCGGACAGGGATCCTCGGACAGCCTGCCTACGAGCAGTACTTC. This encodes CATSSRTGILGQPAYEQYF. J is TRBJ2-7 and V is TRBV15, with 8 bases that match TRBD1. The CDR3 totals 19 residues. Germline CDR1 reads LNHNV; CDR2 reads YYDKDF (reference sequence). V gave up 3 bases and J gave up 2 bases; unmatched junction bases: 18.

This clonotype came up once. This chain links TRBV12-5 with TRBJ2-1, with 7 bases matching TRBD2. CDR3 size: 13 residues. V shed 1 base and J 13 bases; nucleotides not matched to a gene: 7. Per the germline V gene, CDR1 is LGHNT and CDR2 is FRNRAP. CDR3 nucleotides: TGTGCTAGTGGTTTGGACGGGAGGAGTATCCAGTTCTTC. Translating it yields CASGLDGRSIQFF.

The genes are TRBV4-3 and TRBJ2-5; either TRBD1 or TRBD2 may fit D (5 bases each). The CDR3 extends over 16 amino acids. Trimming left V 2 bases short and J 5 bases short, with 18 bases between. Germline loops: CDR1 LGHNA, CDR2 YSLEER. The CDR3 DNA reads as TGCGCCAGCAGCCAATTGGGGACGGGTGCTGAGGAGACCCAGTACTTC. It codes for CASSQLGTGAEETQYF.

This chain connects TRBV27 to TRBJ2-7, with a possible D match to TRBD2 (6 bases). V lost 0 bases and J lost 6, with 9 bases in between. Germline CDR1 reads MNHEY; CDR2 reads SMNVEV (reference sequence). The CDR3 is made up of 13 amino acids. The CDR3 DNA is TGTGCCAGCAGTTTATCGGAGGGATTCGAGCAGTACTTC. This codes for CASSLSEGFEQYF.

This clonotype was detected only a few times. V gene TRBV20-1 combines with J gene TRBJ1-3, with D uncertain. The V and J ends lost 0 bases and 4 bases respectively, with 10 bases between them. CDR3 size: 14 residues. The germline V gene has CDR1 DFQATT and CDR2 SNEGSKA (reference sequence). CDR3 DNA: TGCAGTGCTAGAGAAGGAGCCGTCGGAAACACCATATATTTT. Amino acid sequence: CSAREGAVGNTIYF.

CDR3 sequence (DNA): TGTGCCAGTAGCCCTTCAAACCTCAGGGTGAGAAGAACCGGGGAGCTGTTTTTT. Protein: CASSPSNLRVRRTGELFF. The V gene is TRBV19, the J gene TRBJ2-2; D possibly corresponds to TRBD1 (5 bases). The germline gives CDR1 LNHDA, CDR2 SQIVND (reference sequence). V lost 6 bases to trimming and J lost 5 bases, with 25 bases between them. This CDR3 has 18 residues.

This clonotype was detected only a few times. V usage is TRBV6-1 and J usage is TRBJ1-5; D is possibly TRBD1 (6 bases). In germline, CDR1 is MNHNS, CDR2 SASEGT. There are 14 residues in the CDR3. The V end was cut by 4 bases, the J end by 2 bases, with 9 bases between. CDR3 sequence: CASSGGGGNQPQHF. The CDR3 DNA is TGTGCCAGCAGTGGAGGGGGGGGCAATCAGCCCCAGCATTTT.

The chain recombines TRBV9 with TRBJ1-1, with 7 bases fitting TRBD1. V dropped 4 bases and J dropped 5; count of bases not matched to a gene: 11. Germline assignment: CDR1 SGDLS and CDR2 YYNGEE. There are 15 residues in the CDR3. CDR3 in DNA: TGTGCCAGCAGCTCAGGGGAGGGGGCTGGGACTGAAGCTTTCTTT. Protein: CASSSGEGAGTEAFF.

CDR3 in DNA: TGTGCCAGCAGCTCATGGGAGACTGAAGCTTTCTTT. It codes for CASSSWETEAFF. The chain carries TRBV9 and TRBJ1-1; D uncertain. The V and J ends lost 4 bases and 5 bases respectively, with 9 bases between them. The CDR3 is made up of 12 amino acids. CDR1 and CDR2 (germline): SGDLS, YYNGEE.

The chain carries TRBV27 and TRBJ2-5, with D hard to call. This CDR3 is 13 amino acids long. V was shortened by 2 bases and J by 10 bases, with 14 bases between the two germline ends. CDR1 MNHEY and CDR2 SMNVEV come from the germline V gene (reference sequence). This chain's CDR3 is CASSLVGHRDQYF. The CDR3 DNA sequence: TGTGCCAGCAGTTTAGTTGGCCATAGAGACCAGTACTTC.

The genes are TRBV7-9 and TRBJ1-5; no clear D gene. The CDR3 is 13 residues long. With 4 bases removed from V and 6 bases from J, the gap between germline ends came to 10 bases. From germline, CDR1 is SEHNR and CDR2 FQNEAQ (reference sequence). This chain's CDR3 is CASSSERSQPQHF. The DNA for the CDR3 is TGTGCCAGCAGCTCGGAAAGGAGTCAGCCCCAGCATTTT.

This chain links TRBV7-9 with TRBJ2-7; 10 positions agree with TRBD2. Germline trimming cut 1 base from V and 4 bases from J; bases unmatched to any gene: 4. Germline lookup yields CDR1 SEHNR and CDR2 FQNEAQ (reference sequence). The CDR3 sequence is 15 residues long. CDR3 loop: CASSLVTSGRYEQYF. The DNA for the CDR3 is TGTGCCAGCAGCTTAGTGACTAGCGGGCGTTACGAGCAGTACTTC.

The chain joins TRBV19 to TRBJ2-7; possible D gene TRBD1, 6 bases. Trimming took off 6 bases at V and 0 bases at J, with 15 bases between the two ends. Germline V gene data show CDR1 as LNHDA and CDR2 as SQIVND (reference sequence). The CDR3 totals 15 residues. CDR3 bases: TGTGCCAGTAGCCCGAGCCCGACAGGCTCCTACGAGCAGTACTTC. It codes for CASSPSPTGSYEQYF. The whole variable domain, filled in from reference TRBV19 and TRBJ2-7, reads DGGITQSPKYLFRKEGQNVTLSCEQNLNHDAMYWYRQDPGQGLRLIYYSQIVNDFQKGDIAEGYSVSREKKESFPLTVTSAQKNPTAFYLCASSPSPTGSYEQYFGPGTRLTVT.

V usage is TRBV28 and J usage is TRBJ2-7; 11 nucleotides align to TRBD1. V was pared by 4 bases and J by 3 bases, with 5 bases of the junction left unmatched. The germline V gene has CDR1 MDHEN and CDR2 SYDVKM. This CDR3 has 15 amino acids. CDR3 DNA: TGTGCCAGCAGTTCTCCCGGGACAGGGGGCTACGAGCAGTACTTC. Its translation is CASSSPGTGGYEQYF.

The rearrangement links TRBV12-3 or TRBV12-4 to TRBJ2-1, with 7 bases matching TRBD1. The CDR3 length is 14 residues. Trimming cost V 5 bases and J 4 bases; bases outside gene matches: 5. The CDR3 region is CASSTSQGYNEQFF. CDR3 DNA: TGTGCCAGCAGTACATCACAGGGGTACAATGAGCAGTTCTTC.

V gene TRBV4-1 combines with J gene TRBJ1-1, with TRBD1 matching 7 bases. The CDR3 covers 17 residues. Germline V gene sequence: CDR1 MGHRA, CDR2 YSYEKL. V shed 4 bases, J shed 0 bases, and the junction held 11 bases outside the gene matches. CDR3 DNA: TGCGCCAGCAGCCCGATGGCCGGGACAGCTATGAACACTGAAGCTTTCTTT. Encoded protein: CASSPMAGTAMNTEAFF.

V usage is TRBV30 and J usage is TRBJ2-3; 8 bases map to TRBD1. V trimming: 5 bases; J trimming: 2 bases; junction bases outside the gene matches: 6. The CDR3 is 14 residues long. Germline CDR1 GTSNPN, CDR2 SVGIG (reference sequence). The CDR3 DNA follows: TGTGCCTGGGGAGGGACAGGTCACACAGATACGCAGTATTTT. Its translation is CAWGGTGHTDTQYF.

The rearrangement joins TRBV30 to TRBJ2-7; D possibly uses TRBD1 or TRBD2 (6 bases each). This CDR3 comprises 14 residues. Germline CDR1 GTSNPN, CDR2 SVGIG (reference sequence). Trimming shortened V by 0 bases and J by 6 bases, and 15 bases separated the two germline ends. The CDR3 coding sequence is TGTGCCTGGAGTGTCGGGGGCCCTTTCTCCGAGCAGTACTTC. Residues: CAWSVGGPFSEQYF. The full variable domain, its missing parts supplied by reference TRBV30 and TRBJ2-7, is SQTIHQWPATLVQPVGSPLSLECTVEGTSNPNLYWYRQAAGRGLQLLFYSVGIGQISSEVPQNLSASRPQDRQFILSSKKLLLSDSGFYLCAWSVGGPFSEQYFGPGTRLTVT.